The sequence of this T cell receptor beta chain was determined in a study of blood T cell repertoires in COVID-19. The overall study: Samples taken during acute and convalescent COVID-19 were collected in the United States, Italy and Spain. T cells, B-cell-depleted T cells, or PBMCs supplied cDNA or gDNA.

This clone has more than one count but fewer than ten. Original analysis: How many nucleated cells were present was estimated from reference gene primer amplification. Clones were sequenced by immunoSEQ multiplex PCR, and TCRdb holds only the in-frame ones, with some missing. That table supplies the V and J calls and clone size; D and trimming were determined from the DNA. This table has about 190,000 clones, approximately 80% appearing once. CDR1 SGHTA and CDR2 FQGNSA come from the germline V gene. This CDR3 is 14 amino acids long. Trimming took off 7 bases at V and 2 bases at J, with 13 bases between the two ends.

V gene TRBV7-2 combines with J gene TRBJ2-3, with a weak D call TRBD1 (6 bases). Sequenced input: peripheral blood. The TCR sequence derives from a man aged 50-59 years who had recovered from COVID-19. CDR3 nucleotides: TGTGCCAGCAACGCCCAGGGGTTCACAGATACGCAGTATTTT. Its protein is CASNAQGFTDTQYF. Together with reference TRBV7-2 and TRBJ2-3, the CDR3 gives the full variable domain: GAGVSQSPSNKVTEKGKDVELRCDPISGHTALYWYRQSLGQGLEFLIYFQGNSAPDKSGLPSDRFSAERTGGSVSTLTIQRTQQEDSAVYLCASNAQGFTDTQYFGPGTRLTVL.